This passage covers 16 T cell receptor beta chains from one sample sequenced in a study of early T cells in non-severe SARS-CoV-2 infection. MiXCR was run by TCRdb on the 5' RACE reads, yielding one entry per CDR3 protein. The sample includes about 29,000 distinct CDR3 sequences, approximately 5.4% seen only once; the top ten take approximately 10%. What was sequenced was whole blood. These receptors were taken from an adult who was a healthcare worker with PCR-confirmed SARS-CoV-2 infection or an uninfected control (not recorded which).

This clonotype was picked up many times. The chain recombines TRBV12-3 or TRBV12-4 with TRBJ2-3, with 8 bases matching TRBD1. CDR3 length: 15 residues. The J segment lost 0 bases and the V segment lost 9 bases, leaving 8 bases of the junction unmatched. CDR3 in amino acids: CASLTGDWSTDTQYF. In DNA, the CDR3 is TGTGCCAGTCTGACAGGGGATTGGAGCACAGATACGCAGTATTTT.

This clonotype was seen at least ten times. The gene calls are TRBV3-1 and TRBJ2-1; 11 positions agree with TRBD2. CDR3 length: 17 amino acids. After removal of 1 base from V and 6 bases from J, the junction contained 8 bases not matched to a gene. Germline V gene data show CDR1 as LGHDT and CDR2 as YNNKEL (reference sequence). The CDR3 reads CASSQVPTSGRGNEQFF. For the CDR3, the DNA is TGTGCCAGCAGCCAAGTGCCCACTAGCGGGAGAGGCAATGAGCAGTTCTTC.

In its sample, this clonotype was seen many times. The chain is built from TRBV20-1 and TRBJ1-1; D call uncertain. Germline loops: CDR1 DFQATT, CDR2 SNEGSKA (reference sequence). CDR3 length: 12 residues. V was clipped by 4 bases and J by 10 bases, with 16 bases between them. As DNA, the CDR3 is TGCAGTGCTACAGGATCAACGCTAGTAGCTTTCTTT. Translated: CSATGSTLVAFF.

The V gene is TRBV6-2 or TRBV6-3, the J gene TRBJ2-1, with 10 bases aligning to TRBD2. Per germline, CDR1 MNHEY and CDR2 SVGEGT. The ends lost 4 bases at V and 8 bases at J; junction bases unmatched: 8. The CDR3 length is 15 residues. CDR3 in amino acids: CASSSISSGSHEQFF. CDR3 nucleotides: TGTGCCAGCAGTTCTATATCTAGCGGGAGCCATGAGCAGTTCTTC.

As for this clonotype: A single base separates this from a much larger clone, so it may be a read error. A read error is likely, as this CDR3 ends without the conserved phenylalanine or tryptophan. The rearrangement uses TRBV20-1 and TRBJ2-7, with a weak D call TRBD1 (7 bases). The length of the CDR3 is 14 residues. CDR1 and CDR2 (germline): DFQATT, SNEGSKA (reference sequence). V lost 5 bases, J lost 1 base, and 15 bases lay in between. This chain's CDR3 is CSAGGTVVSYEQYY. The CDR3 bases are TGCAGTGCTGGAGGGACAGTAGTTTCCTACGAGCAGTACTAC.

This clonotype was seen repeatedly, ten times or more. Here the CDR3 DNA reads TGTGCCAGCAGTGACTCGAACTGCCGACAGCTTGGCTACGAGCAGTACTTC. It yields the protein CASSDSNCRQLGYEQYF. This chain uses TRBV6-4 with TRBJ2-7, with D possibly being TRBD1 (5 bases). Germline lookup yields CDR1 MRHNA and CDR2 SNTAGT. This CDR3 is built from 17 residues. Trimming took off 0 bases at V and 3 bases at J, with 18 bases between the two ends.

Only a few counts were recorded for this clonotype. V and J are TRBV2 and TRBJ2-4, with TRBD1 matching over 10 bases. The CDR3 is 14 residues long. Germline V gene lookup returns CDR1 SNHLY and CDR2 FYNNEI. With V trimmed by 7 bases and J by 3 bases, 3 bases remained unmatched. CDR3 sequence reads: CASIGQGDKNIQYF. CDR3 DNA sequence: TGTGCCAGCATCGGACAGGGGGACAAAAACATTCAGTACTTC.

The V call is TRBV20-1, the J call TRBJ2-7; D call uncertain. The germline V gene has CDR1 DFQATT and CDR2 SNEGSKA (reference sequence). Trimming stripped 4 bases from V and 4 bases from J, with 14 bases between. The CDR3 runs to 13 residues. The CDR3 region is CSAISPTPYEQYF. CDR3 coding DNA: TGCAGTGCTATCTCCCCAACCCCTTACGAGCAGTACTTC.

The chain carries TRBV4-1 and TRBJ2-1; D may be TRBD2 (5 bases). The germline gives CDR1 MGHRA, CDR2 YSYEKL. This CDR3 is built from 16 residues. V was pared by 5 bases and J by 0 bases, with 14 bases between. The CDR3 protein is CASSYRGGGSYNEQFF. Here the CDR3 DNA reads TGCGCCAGCAGCTATCGAGGCGGAGGCTCCTACAATGAGCAGTTCTTC.

This clonotype was seen repeatedly, ten times or more. The chain uses TRBV27 and TRBJ2-7; the D is unclear. CDR3 length: 13 amino acids. The V gene lost 2 bases and the J gene lost 5 bases, with 10 bases spanning the gap. Germline CDR1 reads MNHEY; CDR2 reads SMNVEV (reference sequence). CDR3 coding DNA: TGTGCCAGCAGTTTAAGGTTGCGCGACGAGCAGTACTTC. Translating gives CASSLRLRDEQYF.

The chain recombines TRBV14 with TRBJ2-1; 9 nucleotides match TRBD2. V shed 2 bases, J shed 8 bases, and the junction held 4 bases outside the gene matches. Germline CDR1 and CDR2: SGHDN and FVKESK. The CDR3 is 14 amino acids. This chain's CDR3 is CASSQPTSGYEQFF. The CDR3 DNA reads TGTGCCAGCAGCCAACCGACTAGCGGATATGAGCAGTTCTTC.

At least ten counts were recorded for this clonotype. This chain connects TRBV29-1 to TRBJ2-5, with D unresolved. Per the germline V gene, CDR1 is SQVTM and CDR2 is ANQGSEA. The V end lost 7 bases, the J end lost 1 base, and 7 bases lay between the germline ends. The CDR3 loop spans 11 amino acids. The CDR3 region is CSAALQETQYF. DNA for the CDR3: TGCAGCGCGGCCCTCCAAGAGACCCAGTACTTC.

This clonotype has a count of ten or more. The chain employs TRBV11-3 and TRBJ2-3, with 8 bases that match TRBD1. V was clipped by 0 bases and J by 5 bases; unmatched bases: 7. The CDR3 consists of 16 residues. Germline loops: CDR1 SGHNT, CDR2 YENEEA. Here the CDR3 DNA reads TGTGCCAGCAGCTTAGAGGCAGGGGGCGCGGGAGATACGCAGTATTTT. It translates to CASSLEAGGAGDTQYF.

The chain links TRBV6-1 to TRBJ1-2; D unclear. Germline V gene data show CDR1 as MNHNS and CDR2 as SASEGT. V shed 8 bases and J shed 5 bases, with 9 bases lying between them. CDR3 size: 11 residues. The CDR3 DNA follows: TGTGCCAGCGCTTTCGAGTATGGCTACACCTTC. This encodes CASAFEYGYTF.

This clonotype has a handful of counts. This rearrangement joins TRBV7-9 to TRBJ2-3, with unresolved D. The germline CDR1 and CDR2 sequences are SEHNR and FQNEAQ (reference sequence). V was clipped by 5 bases and J by 2 bases, with 14 bases between them. The CDR3 runs 15 residues. The DNA of the CDR3 is TGTGCCAGCAGCCCCGGGTCACTTTTCACAGATACGCAGTATTTT. Translated: CASSPGSLFTDTQYF.

This clonotype was seen a handful of times. V is TRBV9 and J is TRBJ1-1; weak D call: TRBD1 (5 bases). The CDR3 contains 14 residues. Germline lookup yields CDR1 SGDLS and CDR2 YYNGEE. Trimming cost V 3 bases and J 9 bases, with 18 bases left between them. CDR3 region: CASSETADGAQAFF. DNA for the CDR3: TGTGCCAGCAGCGAGACCGCTGATGGGGCCCAAGCTTTCTTT.